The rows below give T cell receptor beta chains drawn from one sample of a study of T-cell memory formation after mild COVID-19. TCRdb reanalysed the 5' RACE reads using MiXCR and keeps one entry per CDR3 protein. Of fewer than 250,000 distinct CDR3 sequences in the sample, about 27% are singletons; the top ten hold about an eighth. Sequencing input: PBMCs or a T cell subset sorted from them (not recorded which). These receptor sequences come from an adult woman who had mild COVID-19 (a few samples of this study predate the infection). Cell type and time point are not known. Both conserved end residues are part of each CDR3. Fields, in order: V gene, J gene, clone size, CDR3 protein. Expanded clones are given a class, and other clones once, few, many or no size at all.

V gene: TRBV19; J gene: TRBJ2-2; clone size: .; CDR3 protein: CASIPASGTGELFF
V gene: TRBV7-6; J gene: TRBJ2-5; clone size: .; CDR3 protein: CASSLASLPQETQYF
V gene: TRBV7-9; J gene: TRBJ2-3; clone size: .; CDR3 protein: CASSLAPLAASTDTQYF
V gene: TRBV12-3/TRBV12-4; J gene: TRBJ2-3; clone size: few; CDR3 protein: CASSLRSGRTDTQYF
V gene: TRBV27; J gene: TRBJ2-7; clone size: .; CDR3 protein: CASRPSLVSSYEQYF
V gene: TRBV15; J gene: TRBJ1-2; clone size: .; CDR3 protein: CATSRDRAAPGYTF
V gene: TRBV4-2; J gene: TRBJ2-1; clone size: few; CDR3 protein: CASSQDQGPMPSYNEQFF
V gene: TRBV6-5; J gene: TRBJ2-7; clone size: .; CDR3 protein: CASSYSRSTSYEQYF
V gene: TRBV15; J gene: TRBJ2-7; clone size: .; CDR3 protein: CATSRDAPGVISYEQYF
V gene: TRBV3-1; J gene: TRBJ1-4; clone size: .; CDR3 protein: CASSLPGGGNEKLFF
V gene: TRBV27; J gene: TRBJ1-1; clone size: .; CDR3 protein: CASSFTGGSLIMNTEAFF
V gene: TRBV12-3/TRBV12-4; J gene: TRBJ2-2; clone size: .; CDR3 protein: CASSSRDRNTGELFF
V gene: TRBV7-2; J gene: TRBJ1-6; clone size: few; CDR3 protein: CASRRDRGTPLHF
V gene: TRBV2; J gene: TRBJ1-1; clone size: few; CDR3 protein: CASSIRANTEAFF
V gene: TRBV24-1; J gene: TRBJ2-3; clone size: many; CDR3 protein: CATSDSAGQRRDTQYF
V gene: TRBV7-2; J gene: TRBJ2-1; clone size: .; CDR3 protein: CASPTEGGNEQFF
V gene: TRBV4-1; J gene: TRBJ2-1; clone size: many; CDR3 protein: CASSQEGLAGSPYNEQFF
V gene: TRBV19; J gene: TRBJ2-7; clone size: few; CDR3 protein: CASSTYHRALGNEQYF
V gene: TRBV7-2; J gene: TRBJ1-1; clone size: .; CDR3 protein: CASSLVFPGPEGGSEAFF
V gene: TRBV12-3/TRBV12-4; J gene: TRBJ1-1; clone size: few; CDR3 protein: CASSLGVQAKNTEAFF
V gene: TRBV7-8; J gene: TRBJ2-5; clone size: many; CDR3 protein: CASNPPPRGRETQYF
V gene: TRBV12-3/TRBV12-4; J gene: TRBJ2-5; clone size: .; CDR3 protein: CASSLDGGGGDTETQYF
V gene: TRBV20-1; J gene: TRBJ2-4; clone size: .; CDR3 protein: CSARTLNQNIQYF
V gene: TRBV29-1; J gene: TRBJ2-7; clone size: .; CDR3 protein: CSVGGQGYEQYF
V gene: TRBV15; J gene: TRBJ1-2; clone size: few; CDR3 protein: CATSSHQYDRTYGYTF
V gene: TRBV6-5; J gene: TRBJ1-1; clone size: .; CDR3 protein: CASFLGQGNTEAFF
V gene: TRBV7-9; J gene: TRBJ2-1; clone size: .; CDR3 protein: CASSFLPGQEQFF
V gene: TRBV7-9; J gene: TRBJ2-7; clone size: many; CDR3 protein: CASSPYARSREEQYF